A selection of T cell receptor beta chains follows, all from one sample in a study of blood T cell repertoires in COVID-19. TCRdb's copy holds only in-frame clones and misses some; the assay was immunoSEQ multiplex PCR. The table shows about 260,000 clones, with roughly 84% occurring only once. The sequenced sample consisted of peripheral blood. Receptors were obtained from a man in his 60s with acute or convalescent COVID-19. The CDR3 runs from the conserved cysteine through the conserved F or W. D genes are given only for firm matches. Size is stated for part of the rows, as once, few or many counts, or as a class when the clone is expanded.

>TRBD1|TRBV2|.|TRBJ1-1
CASSFDRGEAFF
TGTGCCAGCAGTTTCGACAGGGGTGAAGCTTTCTTT
>TRBD2|TRBV7-9|once|TRBJ2-1
CASSRLAGESGAYNEQFF
TGTGCCAGCAGCCGACTAGCGGGAGAATCAGGAGCCTACAATGAGCAGTTCTTC
>TRBD2|TRBV28|.|TRBJ2-1
CASSFGGSESNEQFF
TGTGCCAGCAGTTTTGGCGGGAGCGAAAGCAATGAGCAGTTCTTC
>.|TRBV5-1|.|TRBJ2-3
CASSLAVSTDTQYF
TGCGCCAGCAGCTTGGCAGTCAGCACAGATACGCAGTATTTT
>TRBD2|TRBV5-1|.|TRBJ2-5
CASSLLAGDETQYF
TGCGCCAGCAGCTTACTAGCGGGAGACGAGACCCAGTACTTC
>.|TRBV14|.|TRBJ1-6
CASSQAGNSPLHF
TGTGCCAGCAGCCAAGCAGGAAATTCACCCCTCCACTTT
>TRBD2|TRBV24-1|few|TRBJ2-1
CATSAPSGSSYNEQFF
TGTGCCACCAGTGCTCCTAGCGGGAGCTCCTACAATGAGCAGTTCTTC
>.|TRBV27|.|TRBJ1-2
CASRKLTEGASYGYTF
TGTGCCAGCAGGAAGTTGACGGAGGGAGCCTCCTATGGCTACACCTTC
>.|TRBV3-1/TRBV3-2|.|TRBJ2-2
CASSQTGGAHGELFF
TGTGCCAGCAGCCAAACGGGTGGGGCCCACGGGGAGCTGTTTTTT
>TRBD1|TRBV19|.|TRBJ1-5
CASSIGLRRGNQPQHF
TGTGCCAGTAGTATAGGGCTACGCAGGGGGAATCAGCCCCAGCATTTT
>TRBD1|TRBV6-2/TRBV6-3|.|TRBJ2-5
CASSYSGTGGKGTQYF
TGTGCCAGCAGTTACTCGGGGACAGGGGGCAAAGGGACCCAGTACTTC
>.|TRBV7-9|.|TRBJ2-7
CASSGREGGEQYF
TGTGCCAGCAGCGGCCGCGAGGGAGGCGAGCAGTACTTC
>.|TRBV3-1/TRBV3-2|.|TRBJ2-3
CASRTRGARGTDTQYF
TGTGCCAGCAGGACCCGGGGGGCCCGAGGCACAGATACGCAGTATTTT
>.|TRBV11-3|.|TRBJ2-1
CASSGRNNEQFF
TGTGCCAGCAGCGGGAGGAACAATGAGCAGTTCTTC
>.|TRBV4-1|.|TRBJ1-3
CASSQVAGPGLGNTIYF
TGCGCCAGCAGCCAAGTTGCGGGACCGGGTCTGGGAAACACCATATATTTT
>TRBD1|TRBV6-6|once|TRBJ1-4
CASSRTGVGEKLFF
TGTGCCAGCAGTCGCACAGGGGTGGGTGAAAAACTGTTTTTT
>TRBD1|TRBV3-1/TRBV3-2|.|TRBJ1-2
CASSQDRGTANYGYTF
TGTGCCAGCAGCCAAGATAGAGGGACAGCAAACTATGGCTACACCTTC
>.|TRBV7-2|few|TRBJ2-3
CASSFSSGSADTQYF
TGTGCCAGCAGCTTTTCTAGTGGCTCCGCAGATACGCAGTATTTT
>.|TRBV18|.|TRBJ1-5
CASSPRGGNQPQHF
TGTGCCAGCTCACCCCGGGGGGGCAATCAGCCCCAGCATTTT
>.|TRBV6-5|.|TRBJ1-2
CASHQGLYGYTF
TGTGCCAGCCACCAGGGTTTATATGGCTACACCTTC
>.|TRBV7-6|.|TRBJ2-1
CASSWLGQGSDNEQFF
TGTGCCAGCAGTTGGCTGGGGCAGGGCTCCGACAATGAGCAGTTCTTC
>TRBD1|TRBV3-1/TRBV3-2|.|TRBJ1-6
CASSQGQVGSPLHF
TGTGCCAGCAGCCAGGGACAGGTCGGTTCACCCCTCCACTTT
>TRBD1|TRBV2|.|TRBJ1-1
CATAGTGIIPFF
TGTGCCACCGCGGGGACAGGGATTATACCTTTCTTT
>.|TRBV29-1|.|TRBJ1-2
CSVEVTVYGYTF
TGCAGCGTTGAGGTCACGGTCTATGGCTACACCTTC
>.|TRBV6-5|.|TRBJ2-5
CASTGQQETQYF
TGTGCCAGCACCGGACAGCAAGAGACCCAGTACTTC
>.|TRBV7-8|.|TRBJ1-5
CASSLARLTGHSNQPQHF
TGTGCCAGCAGCTTAGCCCGCCTGACAGGACATAGCAATCAGCCCCAGCATTTT
>TRBD2|TRBV2|.|TRBJ2-3
CASSERASLIWTSRPNTQYF
TGTGCCAGCAGTGAAAGGGCGTCGTTAATTTGGACTAGCCGACCCAACACGCAGTATTTT
>.|TRBV21-1|.|TRBJ2-3
CASSMRLAGLSTDTQYF
TGTGCCAGCAGCATGAGACTAGCGGGGCTAAGCACAGATACGCAGTATTTT
>.|TRBV4-1|.|TRBJ2-7
CASSKVLAGISSYEQYF
TGCGCCAGCAGCAAGGTTTTAGCCGGCATTAGCTCCTACGAGCAGTACTTC
>.|TRBV30|.|TRBJ2-7
CAWSGLGWGGYEQYF
TGTGCCTGGAGTGGGTTGGGGTGGGGAGGATACGAGCAGTACTTC
>TRBD2|TRBV6-5|.|TRBJ2-7
CASKMAGLDSYEQYF
TGTGCCAGTAAAATGGCGGGACTAGACTCCTACGAGCAGTACTTC
>.|TRBV11-2|.|TRBJ2-2
CASSSLLEGGELFF
TGTGCCAGCAGCTCCCTCTTGGAGGGCGGGGAGCTGTTTTTT
>TRBD2|TRBV6-5|few|TRBJ2-7
CASSPWEGYKQYF
TGTGCCAGCAGCCCATGGGAGGGGTACAAGCAGTACTTC
>.|TRBV19|.|TRBJ1-2
CASSTVDGQGRYGYTF
TGTGCCAGTAGTACCGTGGATGGGCAGGGCCGCTATGGCTACACCTTC
>.|TRBV10-3|.|TRBJ1-4
CAISGPTEEKLFF
TGTGCCATCAGTGGCCCAACGGAGGAAAAACTGTTTTTT
>TRBD2|TRBV10-3|.|TRBJ2-3
CAISESGAGGPTDTQYF
TGTGCCATCAGTGAGTCTGGCGCGGGGGGGCCCACAGATACGCAGTATTTT
>TRBD1|TRBV19|.|TRBJ1-5
CASPGDRGFIDNQPQHF
TGTGCCAGTCCAGGGGACAGGGGATTTATTGACAATCAGCCCCAGCATTTT
>TRBD2|TRBV7-2|.|TRBJ2-7
CASSLVGTSGNEQYF
TGTGCCAGCAGCTTAGTTGGGACTAGCGGGAACGAGCAGTACTTC
>TRBD1|TRBV2|.|TRBJ1-2
CASSAGTGVSDYGYTF
TGTGCCAGCAGTGCTGGGACAGGGGTTTCAGACTATGGCTACACCTTC
>.|TRBV7-2|.|TRBJ2-2
CASRTTGPGELFF
TGTGCCAGCAGAACGACAGGCCCCGGGGAGCTGTTTTTT
>TRBD1|TRBV5-1|.|TRBJ2-2
CASSPGTGKAGELFF
TGCGCCAGCAGCCCCGGGACAGGGAAAGCCGGGGAGCTGTTTTTT
>.|TRBV7-9|once|TRBJ2-5
CASSFLETQYF
TGTGCCAGCAGCTTCTTAGAGACCCAGTACTTC
>.|TRBV7-2|few|TRBJ2-3
CASSLMAAADTQYF
TGTGCCAGCAGCTTAATGGCCGCCGCAGATACGCAGTATTTT
>TRBD2|TRBV11-2|.|TRBJ2-1
CASSPGTSGYNEQFF
TGTGCCAGCAGCCCTGGGACTAGCGGGTACAATGAGCAGTTCTTC
>TRBD2|TRBV5-1|.|TRBJ2-5
CASSPSGGPTETQYF
TGCGCCAGCAGCCCCTCGGGGGGTCCGACCGAGACCCAGTACTTC
>.|TRBV27|once|TRBJ2-3
CASSQRSTVTSTDTQYF
TGTGCCAGCAGTCAACGCTCGACAGTTACTAGCACAGATACGCAGTATTTT